The 18 T cell receptor beta chains below come from one sample, sequenced in a study of cytomegalovirus exposure and HLA in healthy donors. PCR involved 60 Vbeta and 13 Jbeta primers. Measured with immunoSEQ multiplex PCR; TCRdb has only the in-frame clones, and not every one. Of tens of thousands of clones in the sample, 60% to 85% were seen once. Sample: PBMCs. All receptors come from a man between 18 and 29 years old in good health and CMV-seronegative.

This sequence joins TRBV5-4 and TRBJ2-7; 8 bases agree with TRBD2. CDR1 and CDR2 (germline): SGHNT, YYREEE (reference sequence). J was trimmed by 0 bases and V by 4 bases; bases with no gene match: 9. This CDR3 has 16 amino acids. For the CDR3, the DNA is TGTGCCAGCAGCCCGCACCTGGCGGGGGGCTCCTACGAGCAGTACTTC. This gives the protein CASSPHLAGGSYEQYF.

The V gene is TRBV14, the J gene TRBJ2-7; the D is unclear. Germline-derived CDR1 and CDR2 are SGHDN and FVKESK. V was trimmed by 4 bases and J by 0 bases, leaving 13 bases between them. The CDR3 totals 15 residues. CDR3 DNA: TGTGCCAGCAGCCCTATCGGTCGGAGCTCCTACGAGCAGTACTTC. Amino acids: CASSPIGRSSYEQYF.

The chain uses TRBV7-9 and TRBJ2-1; 10 bases match TRBD2. V lost 0 bases, J lost 9 bases, and 5 bases stayed unmatched. Germline V CDR1 and CDR2: SEHNR, FQNEAQ (reference sequence). The CDR3 is 15 amino acids. The CDR3: CASSLATSGAGEQFF. CDR3 sequence (DNA): TGTGCCAGCAGCTTAGCCACTAGCGGGGCAGGTGAGCAGTTCTTC.

The DNA of the CDR3 is TGCAGCGTTGAAACCCTAGCGGGGGGCCTGGTAGGCAATGAGCAGTTCTTC. Translated: CSVETLAGGLVGNEQFF. The V call is TRBV29-1, the J call TRBJ2-1; TRBD2 aligns across 11 bases. The CDR3 length is 17 residues. CDR1 and CDR2 (germline): SQVTM, ANQGSEA. V trimming: 2 bases; J trimming: 6 bases; junction bases outside the gene matches: 12.

Concerning this clone: Sequence at one end of the junction differs from germline and may be a read error. The rearrangement joins TRBV29-1 to TRBJ2-5, with 7 nucleotides matching TRBD2. The CDR3 runs 12 residues. The germline CDR1 and CDR2 sequences are SQVTM and ANQGSEA. Written as DNA, the CDR3 is TGCAGCGAACTAGCGTTCGAAGAGGCCCAGTACTTC. It is translated as CSELAFEEAQYF.

The chain recombines TRBV7-9 with TRBJ1-2, with TRBD1 matching over 7 bases. CDR3 length: 14 residues. Germline values: CDR1 SEHNR, CDR2 FQNEAQ (reference sequence). The trim removed 6 bases at V and 8 bases at J, leaving 12 bases unmatched. The CDR3 spells CASSTKVTGVGYTF. In DNA form, the CDR3 reads TGTGCCAGCAGTACCAAGGTCACAGGGGTGGGCTACACCTTC.

This chain joins TRBV9 and TRBJ1-4; 9 bases match TRBD1. CDR1 and CDR2 (germline): SGDLS, YYNGEE. The CDR3 has 15 residues. With 4 bases clipped from V and 8 bases from J, the junction kept 9 bases outside the gene matches. CDR3 bases: TGTGCCAGCAGCCCCCACAGGGGGCTAGGGGAAAAACTGTTTTTT. Its protein product is CASSPHRGLGEKLFF.

Remarks on this clone: This same CDR3 is encoded by further DNA sequences in the sample. V usage is TRBV5-4 and J usage is TRBJ2-1; tentative D call: TRBD1 (6 bases). The CDR3 totals 13 residues. Germline-derived CDR1 and CDR2 are SGHNT and YYREEE (reference sequence). V lost 5 bases and J 7 bases, leaving 13 bases between the germline ends. The CDR3 nucleotides are TGTGCCAGCAGTCTGGACAGAGCAAATGAGCAGTTCTTC. As protein: CASSLDRANEQFF. Complete variable domain (other parts from reference TRBV5-4 and TRBJ2-1): ETGVTQSPTHLIKTRGQQVTLRCSSQSGHNTVSWYQQALGQGPQFIFQYYREEENGRGNFPPRFSGLQFPNYSSELNVNALELDDSALYLCASSLDRANEQFFGPGTRLTVL.

This clone has just one count. This chain joins TRBV9 and TRBJ2-5; TRBD2 matches 10 bases. V was clipped by 3 bases and J by 2 bases; unmatched bases: 4. The CDR3 totals 15 residues. Germline V gene lookup returns CDR1 SGDLS and CDR2 YYNGEE. CDR3 amino acids: CASSERGGYQETQYF. CDR3 in DNA: TGTGCCAGCAGCGAGCGGGGGGGTTATCAAGAGACCCAGTACTTC.

The J gene is TRBJ2-2, the V gene TRBV28, with D possibly being TRBD1 (5 bases). The germline V gene has CDR1 MDHEN and CDR2 SYDVKM. Trimming stripped 5 bases from V and 5 bases from J, with 6 bases between. The CDR3 spans 12 residues. The chain's CDR3 is CASSRGTGELFF. The CDR3 DNA is TGTGCCAGCAGTAGGGGTACCGGGGAGCTGTTTTTT.

This chain connects TRBV7-2 to TRBJ2-1, with a weak D call TRBD2 (5 bases). V was pared by 2 bases and J by 5 bases, with 16 bases between. CDR1 is SGHTA, CDR2 FQGNSA, per germline. The length of the CDR3 is 16 residues. The CDR3 spells CASSLNPQRGNNEQFF. In nucleotides, the CDR3 is TGTGCCAGCAGCTTAAACCCACAGAGAGGGAACAATGAGCAGTTCTTC.

The rearrangement joins TRBV29-1 to TRBJ2-2; tentatively, D is TRBD2 (5 bases). The CDR3 runs to 12 residues. The germline V gene has CDR1 SQVTM and CDR2 ANQGSEA. V was pared by 5 bases and J by 8 bases, with 12 bases between. The CDR3 DNA reads TGCAGCGTTAAGTTAGCGAGGGGGGAGCTGTTTTTT. Translating gives CSVKLARGELFF.

The chain is built from TRBV29-1 and TRBJ1-2; 8 nucleotides agree with TRBD1. Germline trimming cut 8 bases from V and 5 bases from J; bases unmatched to any gene: 10. The CDR3 extends over 13 amino acids. Germline CDR1 SQVTM, CDR2 ANQGSEA. CDR3 region: CSSIDRGGYGYTF. As DNA, the CDR3 is TGCAGCTCTATTGACAGGGGAGGTTATGGCTACACCTTC.

Regarding this clone: The same CDR3 also results from other DNA sequences found in this sample. The chain is built from TRBV2 and TRBJ2-1, with 14 bases identical to TRBD2. This CDR3 spans 17 amino acids. With V trimmed by 5 bases and J by 3 bases, 6 bases remained unmatched. The V gene's germline CDR1 is SNHLY and CDR2 FYNNEI. The CDR3 sequence is CASSYSGLAGVYNEQFF. CDR3 in DNA: TGTGCCAGCAGTTACTCGGGACTAGCGGGGGTCTACAATGAGCAGTTCTTC.

This clone has a handful of counts. The chain combines TRBV5-1 with TRBJ1-1; D uncertain. This CDR3 is 13 amino acids long. Germline CDR1 is SGHRS and CDR2 is YFSETQ. V gave up 3 bases and J gave up 2 bases, with 8 bases separating them. CDR3 in DNA: TGCGCCAGCAGCTCCCGGTCAAACACTGAAGCTTTCTTT. Residues: CASSSRSNTEAFF.

This chain uses TRBV5-4 with TRBJ1-2, with 7 bases identical to TRBD1. V shed 4 bases, J shed 5 bases, and the junction held 8 bases outside the gene matches. CDR1 and CDR2 (germline): SGHNT, YYREEE (reference sequence). CDR3 length equals 14 residues. As DNA, the CDR3 is TGTGCCAGCAGCCTGAAGGGGGCCTTATATGGCTACACCTTC. Translation gives CASSLKGALYGYTF. Using reference TRBV5-4 and TRBJ1-2 for the parts outside the CDR3, the full variable domain is ETGVTQSPTHLIKTRGQQVTLRCSSQSGHNTVSWYQQALGQGPQFIFQYYREEENGRGNFPPRFSGLQFPNYSSELNVNALELDDSALYLCASSLKGALYGYTFGSGTRLTVV.

This rearrangement joins TRBV5-1 to TRBJ2-2; tentatively, D is TRBD2 (7 bases). This CDR3 is 17 amino acids long. Trimming stripped 4 bases from V and 7 bases from J, with 23 bases between. Germline V gene data show CDR1 as SGHRS and CDR2 as YFSETQ. The CDR3 DNA follows: TGCGCCAGCAGCCCAACGGGGGCGGGGGCTCGCCGCGGGGAGCTGTTTTTT. It specifies CASSPTGAGARRGELFF.

This clone came up once. The CDR3 nucleotides are TGTGCCAGCAGTTTAGGGGTGGGAGCGAGCTCCTACAATGAGCAGTTCTTC. Its translation: CASSLGVGASSYNEQFF. The chain employs TRBV28 and TRBJ2-1, with TRBD2 as a possible D gene (5 bases). The V and J ends lost 2 bases and 0 bases respectively, with 14 bases between them. Germline CDR1 and CDR2: MDHEN and SYDVKM. The CDR3 totals 17 residues.